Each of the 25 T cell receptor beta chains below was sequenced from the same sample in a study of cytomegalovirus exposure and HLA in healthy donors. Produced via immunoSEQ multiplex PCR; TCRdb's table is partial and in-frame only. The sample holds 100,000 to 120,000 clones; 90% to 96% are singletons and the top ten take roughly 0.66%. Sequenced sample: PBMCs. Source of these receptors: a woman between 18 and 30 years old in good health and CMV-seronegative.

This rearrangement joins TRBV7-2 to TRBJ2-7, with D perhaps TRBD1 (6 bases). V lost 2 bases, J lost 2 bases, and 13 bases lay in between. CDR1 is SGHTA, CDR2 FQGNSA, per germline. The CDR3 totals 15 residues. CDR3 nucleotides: TGTGCCAGCAGCTTAACGCCAGGGGTCACCTACGAGCAGTACTTC. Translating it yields CASSLTPGVTYEQYF.

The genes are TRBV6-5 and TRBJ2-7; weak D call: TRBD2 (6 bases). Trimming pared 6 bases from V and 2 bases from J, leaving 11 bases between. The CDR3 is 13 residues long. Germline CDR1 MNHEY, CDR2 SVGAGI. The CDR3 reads CASRPGTPYEQYF. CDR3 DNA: TGTGCCAGCAGACCCGGGACTCCCTACGAGCAGTACTTC.

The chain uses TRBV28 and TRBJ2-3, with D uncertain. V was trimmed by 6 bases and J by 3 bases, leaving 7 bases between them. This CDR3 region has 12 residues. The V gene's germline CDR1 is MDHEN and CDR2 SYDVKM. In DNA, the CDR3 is TGTGCCAGCAGCCAGTCAACAGATACGCAGTATTTT. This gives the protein CASSQSTDTQYF.

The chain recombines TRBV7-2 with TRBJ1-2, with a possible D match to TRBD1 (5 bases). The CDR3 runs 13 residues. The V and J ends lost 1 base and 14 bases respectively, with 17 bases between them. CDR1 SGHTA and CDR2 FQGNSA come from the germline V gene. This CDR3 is CASSLGLVGAQTF. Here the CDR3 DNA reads TGTGCCAGCAGCTTAGGTCTGGTTGGGGCCCAGACCTTC.

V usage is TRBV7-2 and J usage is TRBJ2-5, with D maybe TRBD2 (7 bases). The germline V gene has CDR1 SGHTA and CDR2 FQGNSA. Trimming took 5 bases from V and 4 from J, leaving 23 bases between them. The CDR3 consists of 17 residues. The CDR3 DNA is TGTGCCAGCAGCACAGGGTTGGGGGGGGAATCGGGAGAGACCCAGTACTTC. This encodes CASSTGLGGESGETQYF.

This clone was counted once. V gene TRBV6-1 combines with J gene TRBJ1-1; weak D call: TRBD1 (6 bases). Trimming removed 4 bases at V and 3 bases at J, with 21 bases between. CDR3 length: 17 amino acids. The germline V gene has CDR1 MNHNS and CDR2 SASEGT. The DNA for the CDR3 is TGTGCCAGCAGTGCCAGGGGACGAGGAGTTCAGGACACTGAAGCTTTCTTT. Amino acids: CASSARGRGVQDTEAFF.

The CDR3 region is CASKLDRQETQYF. CDR3 bases: TGTGCCAGCAAGCTAGACAGACAAGAGACCCAGTACTTC. The V and J genes are TRBV6-6 and TRBJ2-5; a weak D match, TRBD1 (5 bases). The V end was cut by 7 bases, the J end by 2 bases, with 11 bases between. The CDR3 extends over 13 amino acids. The germline V gene encodes CDR1 MNHNY and CDR2 SVGAGI (reference sequence).

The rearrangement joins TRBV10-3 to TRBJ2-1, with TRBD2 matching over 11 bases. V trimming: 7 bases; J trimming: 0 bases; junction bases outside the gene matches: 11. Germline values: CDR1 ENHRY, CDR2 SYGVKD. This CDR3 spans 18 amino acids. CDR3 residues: CAITGSSGGPSSYNEQFF. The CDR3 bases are TGTGCCATCACAGGATCTAGCGGGGGGCCGAGCTCCTACAATGAGCAGTTCTTC.

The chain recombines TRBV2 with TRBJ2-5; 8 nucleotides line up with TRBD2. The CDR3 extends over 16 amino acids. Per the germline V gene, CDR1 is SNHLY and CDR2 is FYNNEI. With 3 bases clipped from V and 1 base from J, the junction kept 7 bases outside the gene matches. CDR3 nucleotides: TGTGCCAGCAGTGAGGCTGGACTAGCCTTCCAAGAGACCCAGTACTTC. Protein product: CASSEAGLAFQETQYF.

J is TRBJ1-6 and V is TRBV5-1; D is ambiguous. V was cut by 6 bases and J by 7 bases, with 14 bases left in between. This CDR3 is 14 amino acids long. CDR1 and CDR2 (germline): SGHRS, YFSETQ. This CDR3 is CASKHSTGNSPLHF. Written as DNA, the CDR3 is TGCGCCAGCAAACACAGCACCGGAAATTCACCCCTCCACTTT.

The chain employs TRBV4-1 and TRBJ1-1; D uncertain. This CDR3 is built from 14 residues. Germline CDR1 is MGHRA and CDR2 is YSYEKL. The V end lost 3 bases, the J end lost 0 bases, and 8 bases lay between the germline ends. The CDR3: CASSHLSLNTEAFF. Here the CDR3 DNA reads TGCGCCAGCAGCCATCTCAGTTTGAACACTGAAGCTTTCTTT.

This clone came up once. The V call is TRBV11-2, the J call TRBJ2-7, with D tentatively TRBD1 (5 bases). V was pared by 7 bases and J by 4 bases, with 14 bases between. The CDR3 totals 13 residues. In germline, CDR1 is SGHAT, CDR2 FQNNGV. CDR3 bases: TGTGCCAGCACTCCAGGGATATGGTACGAGCAGTACTTC. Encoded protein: CASTPGIWYEQYF.

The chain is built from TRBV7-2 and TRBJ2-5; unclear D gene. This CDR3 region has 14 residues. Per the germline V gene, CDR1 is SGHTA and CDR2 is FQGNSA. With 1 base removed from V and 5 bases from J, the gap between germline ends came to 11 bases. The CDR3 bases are TGTGCCAGCAGCTTAGGCTATGCGTGGGAGACCCAGTACTTC. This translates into CASSLGYAWETQYF.

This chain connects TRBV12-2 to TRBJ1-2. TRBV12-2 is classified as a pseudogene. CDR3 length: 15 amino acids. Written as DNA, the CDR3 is TGTGCAAGTCGCCCGCAAGCCGGGACTTCCTTAAGCTACACCTTC. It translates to CASRPQAGTSLSYTF.

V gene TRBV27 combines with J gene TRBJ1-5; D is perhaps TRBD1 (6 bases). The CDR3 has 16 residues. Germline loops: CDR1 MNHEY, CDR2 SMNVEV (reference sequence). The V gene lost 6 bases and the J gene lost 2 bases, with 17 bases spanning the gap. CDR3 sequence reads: CASSGGGAIGNQPQHF. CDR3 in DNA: TGTGCCAGCAGCGGGGGGGGCGCGATTGGCAATCAGCCCCAGCATTTT.

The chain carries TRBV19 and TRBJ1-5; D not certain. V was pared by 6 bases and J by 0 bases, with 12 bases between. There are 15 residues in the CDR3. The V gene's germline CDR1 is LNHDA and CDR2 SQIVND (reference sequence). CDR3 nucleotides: TGTGCCAGTAGCGGGAGGGTCGATAGCAATCAGCCCCAGCATTTT. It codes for CASSGRVDSNQPQHF.

The CDR3 bases are TGCAGCGTTGGATCCGGGACAGGGAAGGGTGAAAAACTGTTTTTT. Translation gives CSVGSGTGKGEKLFF. The gene calls are TRBV29-1 and TRBJ1-4; 9 positions agree with TRBD1. CDR3 size: 15 residues. V shed 4 bases and J 7 bases; nucleotides not matched to a gene: 10. The germline CDR1 and CDR2 sequences are SQVTM and ANQGSEA.

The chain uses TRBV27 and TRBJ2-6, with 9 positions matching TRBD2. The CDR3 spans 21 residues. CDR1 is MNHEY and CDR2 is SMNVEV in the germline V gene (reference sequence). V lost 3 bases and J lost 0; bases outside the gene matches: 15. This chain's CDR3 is CASSLKVAGARQISGANVLTF. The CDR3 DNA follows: TGTGCCAGCAGTTTGAAGGTAGCGGGGGCCCGCCAGATCTCTGGGGCCAACGTCCTGACTTTC.

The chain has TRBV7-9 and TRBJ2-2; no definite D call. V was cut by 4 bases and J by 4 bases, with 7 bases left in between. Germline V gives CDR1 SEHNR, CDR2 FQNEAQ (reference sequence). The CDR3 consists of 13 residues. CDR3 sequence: CASSSEITGELFF. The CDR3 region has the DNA TGTGCCAGCAGCTCCGAGATCACCGGGGAGCTGTTTTTT.

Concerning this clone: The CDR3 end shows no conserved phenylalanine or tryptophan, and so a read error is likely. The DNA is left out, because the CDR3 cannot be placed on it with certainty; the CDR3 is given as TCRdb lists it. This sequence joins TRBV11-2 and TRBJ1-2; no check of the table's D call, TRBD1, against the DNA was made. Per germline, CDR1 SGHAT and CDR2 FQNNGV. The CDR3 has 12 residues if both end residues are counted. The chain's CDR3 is CASGSSDRVSYV.

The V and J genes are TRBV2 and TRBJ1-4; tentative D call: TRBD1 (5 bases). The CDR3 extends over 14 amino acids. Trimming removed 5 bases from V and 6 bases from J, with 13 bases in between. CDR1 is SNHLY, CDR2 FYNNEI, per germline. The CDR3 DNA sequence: TGTGCCAGCAGTCCGCAGGGTCGCGATGAAAAACTGTTTTTT. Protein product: CASSPQGRDEKLFF.

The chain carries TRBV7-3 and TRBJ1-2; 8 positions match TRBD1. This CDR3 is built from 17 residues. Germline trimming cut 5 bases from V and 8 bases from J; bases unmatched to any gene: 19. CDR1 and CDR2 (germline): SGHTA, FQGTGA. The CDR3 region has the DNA TGTGCCAGCAGCCCAAATACAGGGGGAAGGGGAGTAAGCGGCTACACCTTC. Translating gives CASSPNTGGRGVSGYTF. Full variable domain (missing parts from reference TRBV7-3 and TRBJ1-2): GAGVSQTPSNKVTEKGKYVELRCDPISGHTALYWYRQSLGQGPEFLIYFQGTGAADDSGLPNDRFFAVRPEGSVSTLKIQRTERGDSAVYLCASSPNTGGRGVSGYTFGSGTRLTVV.

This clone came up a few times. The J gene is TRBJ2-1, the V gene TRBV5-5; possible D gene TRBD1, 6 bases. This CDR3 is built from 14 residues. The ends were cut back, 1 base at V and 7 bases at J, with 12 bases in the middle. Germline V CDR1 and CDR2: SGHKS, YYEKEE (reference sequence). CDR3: CASSLSTGRNEQFF. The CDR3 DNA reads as TGTGCCAGCAGCTTGTCAACAGGGCGGAATGAGCAGTTCTTC.

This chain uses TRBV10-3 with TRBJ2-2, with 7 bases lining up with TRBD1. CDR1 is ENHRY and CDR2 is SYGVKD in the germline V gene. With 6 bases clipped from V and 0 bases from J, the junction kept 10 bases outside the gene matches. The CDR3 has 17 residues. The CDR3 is CAIRDPGTEPNTGELFF. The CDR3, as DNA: TGTGCCATCAGGGACCCCGGGACAGAACCGAACACCGGGGAGCTGTTTTTT.

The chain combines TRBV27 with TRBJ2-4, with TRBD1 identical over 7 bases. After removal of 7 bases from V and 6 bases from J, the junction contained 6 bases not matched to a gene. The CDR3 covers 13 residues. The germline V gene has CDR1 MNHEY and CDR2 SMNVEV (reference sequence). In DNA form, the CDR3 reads TGTGCCAGCAAAACGGGACAGACAAACATTCAGTACTTC. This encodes CASKTGQTNIQYF.